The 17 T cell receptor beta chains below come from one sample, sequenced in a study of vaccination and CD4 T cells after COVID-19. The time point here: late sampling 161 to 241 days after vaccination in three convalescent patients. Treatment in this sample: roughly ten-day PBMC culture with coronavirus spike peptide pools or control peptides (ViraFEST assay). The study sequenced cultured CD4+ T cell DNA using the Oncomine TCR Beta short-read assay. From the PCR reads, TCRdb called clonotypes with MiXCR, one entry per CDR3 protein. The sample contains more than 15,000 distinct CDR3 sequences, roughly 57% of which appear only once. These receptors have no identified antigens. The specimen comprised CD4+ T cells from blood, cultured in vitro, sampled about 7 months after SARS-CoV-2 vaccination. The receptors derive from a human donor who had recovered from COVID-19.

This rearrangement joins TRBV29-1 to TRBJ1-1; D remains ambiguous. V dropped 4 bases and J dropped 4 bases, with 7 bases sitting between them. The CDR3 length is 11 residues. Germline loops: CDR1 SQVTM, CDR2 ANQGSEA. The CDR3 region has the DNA TGCAGCGTTGCACTTGGCACTGAAGCTTTCTTT. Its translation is CSVALGTEAFF.

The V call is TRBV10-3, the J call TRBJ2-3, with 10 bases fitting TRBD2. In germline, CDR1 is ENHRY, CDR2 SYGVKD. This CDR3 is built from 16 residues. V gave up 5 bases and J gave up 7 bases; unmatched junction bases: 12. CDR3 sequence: CAISTSGAVDRYTQYF. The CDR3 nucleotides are TGTGCCATCAGTACTAGCGGGGCCGTTGATCGGTATACGCAGTATTTT.

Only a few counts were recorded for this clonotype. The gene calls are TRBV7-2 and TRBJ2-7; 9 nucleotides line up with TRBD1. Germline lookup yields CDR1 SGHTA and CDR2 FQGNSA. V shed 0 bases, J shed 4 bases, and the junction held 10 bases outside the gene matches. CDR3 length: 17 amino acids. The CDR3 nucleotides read TGTGCCAGCAGCTTAGCGGTGGGGGACAGGGCACTATACGAGCAGTACTTC. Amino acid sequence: CASSLAVGDRALYEQYF.

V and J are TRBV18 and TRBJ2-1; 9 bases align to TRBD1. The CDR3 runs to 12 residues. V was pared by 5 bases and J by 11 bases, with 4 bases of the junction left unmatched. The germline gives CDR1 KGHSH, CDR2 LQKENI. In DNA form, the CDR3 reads TGTGCCAGCTCAACGGGACAGGGTCAGCAGTTCTTC. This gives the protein CASSTGQGQQFF.

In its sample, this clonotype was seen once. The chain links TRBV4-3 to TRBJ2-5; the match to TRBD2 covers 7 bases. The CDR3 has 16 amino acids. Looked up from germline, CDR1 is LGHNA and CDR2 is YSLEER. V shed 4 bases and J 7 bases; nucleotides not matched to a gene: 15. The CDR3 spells CASSRWGGLGGGTQYF. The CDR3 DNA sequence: TGCGCCAGCAGCCGTTGGGGGGGACTTGGCGGAGGGACCCAGTACTTC.

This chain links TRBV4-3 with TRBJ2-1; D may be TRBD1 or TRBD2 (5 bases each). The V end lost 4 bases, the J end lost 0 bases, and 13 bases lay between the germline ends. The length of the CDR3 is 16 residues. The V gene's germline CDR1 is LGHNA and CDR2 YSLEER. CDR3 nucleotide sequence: TGCGCCAGCAGCCCTCGTGGGGGTCCCTCCTACAATGAGCAGTTCTTC. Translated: CASSPRGGPSYNEQFF.

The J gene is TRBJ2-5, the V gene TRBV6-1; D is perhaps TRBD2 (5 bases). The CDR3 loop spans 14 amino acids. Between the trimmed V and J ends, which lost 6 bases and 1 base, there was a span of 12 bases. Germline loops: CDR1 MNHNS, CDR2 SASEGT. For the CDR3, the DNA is TGTGCCAGCAGGAAGAGGGTGGGCCAAGAGACCCAGTACTTC. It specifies CASRKRVGQETQYF.

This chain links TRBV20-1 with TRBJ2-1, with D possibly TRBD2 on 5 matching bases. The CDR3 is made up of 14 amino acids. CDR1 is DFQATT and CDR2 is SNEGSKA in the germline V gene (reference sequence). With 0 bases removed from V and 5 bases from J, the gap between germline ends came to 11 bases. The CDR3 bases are TGCAGTGCTAGAGATTTTGGGCGGGACAATGAGCAGTTCTTC. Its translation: CSARDFGRDNEQFF.

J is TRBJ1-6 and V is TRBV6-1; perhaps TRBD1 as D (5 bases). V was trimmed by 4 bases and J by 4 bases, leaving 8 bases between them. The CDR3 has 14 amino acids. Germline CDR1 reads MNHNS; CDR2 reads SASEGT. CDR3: CASSAGPYNSPLHF. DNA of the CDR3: TGTGCCAGCAGTGCGGGGCCTTATAATTCACCCCTCCACTTT.

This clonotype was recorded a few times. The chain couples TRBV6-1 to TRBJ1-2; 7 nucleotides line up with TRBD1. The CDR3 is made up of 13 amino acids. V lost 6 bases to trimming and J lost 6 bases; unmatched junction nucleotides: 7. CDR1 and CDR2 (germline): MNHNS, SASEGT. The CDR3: CASRLDRWNGYTF. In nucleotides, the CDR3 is TGTGCCAGCAGGCTGGACAGGTGGAATGGCTACACCTTC.

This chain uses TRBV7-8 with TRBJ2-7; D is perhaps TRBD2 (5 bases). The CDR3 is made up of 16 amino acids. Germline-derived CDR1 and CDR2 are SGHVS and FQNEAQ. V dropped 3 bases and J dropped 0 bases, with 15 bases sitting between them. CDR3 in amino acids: CASSFRASRSSYEQYF. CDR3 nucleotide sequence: TGTGCCAGCAGCTTTCGGGCTAGCCGAAGCTCCTACGAGCAGTACTTC.

The chain's CDR3 is CASSLDGGRARETQYF. Written as DNA, the CDR3 is TGTGCCAGCAGCTTAGATGGCGGGAGGGCCCGGGAGACCCAGTACTTC. This chain connects TRBV7-2 to TRBJ2-5; 9 nucleotides align to TRBD2. Germline V gene lookup returns CDR1 SGHTA and CDR2 FQGNSA. With V trimmed by 1 base and J by 5 bases, 8 bases remained unmatched. The CDR3 contains 16 residues.

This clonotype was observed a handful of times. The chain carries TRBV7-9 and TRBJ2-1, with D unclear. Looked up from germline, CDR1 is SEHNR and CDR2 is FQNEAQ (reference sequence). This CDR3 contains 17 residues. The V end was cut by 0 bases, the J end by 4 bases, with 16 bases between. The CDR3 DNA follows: TGTGCCAGCAGCTTAGCTGGGGTACCCTTGGGTTACAATGAGCAGTTCTTC. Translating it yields CASSLAGVPLGYNEQFF.

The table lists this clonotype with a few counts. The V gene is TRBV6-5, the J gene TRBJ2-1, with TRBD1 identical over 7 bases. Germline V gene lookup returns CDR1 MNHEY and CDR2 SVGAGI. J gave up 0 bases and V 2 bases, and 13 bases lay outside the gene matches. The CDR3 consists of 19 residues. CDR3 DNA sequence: TGTGCCAGCAGTTACATGAACTGGGGACAGAGGAGCTCCTACAATGAGCAGTTCTTC. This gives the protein CASSYMNWGQRSSYNEQFF.

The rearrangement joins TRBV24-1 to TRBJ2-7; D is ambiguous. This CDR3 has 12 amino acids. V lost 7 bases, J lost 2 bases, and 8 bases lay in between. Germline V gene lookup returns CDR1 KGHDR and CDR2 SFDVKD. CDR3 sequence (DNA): TGTGCCACCAGGGTACGTACCTACGAGCAGTACTTC. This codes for CATRVRTYEQYF.

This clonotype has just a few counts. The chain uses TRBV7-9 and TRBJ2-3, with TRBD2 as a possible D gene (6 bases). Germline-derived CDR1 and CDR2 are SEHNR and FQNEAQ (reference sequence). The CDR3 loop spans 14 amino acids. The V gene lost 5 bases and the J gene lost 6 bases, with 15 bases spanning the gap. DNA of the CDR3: TGTGCCAGCAGCCCCGAGGGACTCGCGGATACGCAGTATTTT. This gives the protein CASSPEGLADTQYF.

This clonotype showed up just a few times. CDR3 sequence reads: CASSLDRDTEAFF. The DNA for the CDR3 is TGTGCCAGCAGCTTAGACAGGGACACTGAAGCTTTCTTT. The chain links TRBV7-6 to TRBJ1-1, with D tentatively TRBD1 (6 bases). The V end was cut by 1 base, the J end by 3 bases, with 6 bases between. Germline CDR1 reads SGHVS; CDR2 reads FNYEAQ. CDR3 length equals 13 residues.